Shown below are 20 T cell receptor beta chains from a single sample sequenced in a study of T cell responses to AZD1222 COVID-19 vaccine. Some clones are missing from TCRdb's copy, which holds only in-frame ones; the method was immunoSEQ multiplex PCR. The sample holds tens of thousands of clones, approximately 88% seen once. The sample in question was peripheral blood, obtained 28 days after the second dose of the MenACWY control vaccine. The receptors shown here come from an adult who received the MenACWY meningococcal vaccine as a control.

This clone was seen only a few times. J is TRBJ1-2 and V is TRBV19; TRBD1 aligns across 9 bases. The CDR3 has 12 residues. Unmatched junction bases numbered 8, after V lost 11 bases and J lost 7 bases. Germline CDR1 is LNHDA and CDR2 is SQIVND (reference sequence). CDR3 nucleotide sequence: TGTGCCGTAGGGCGGGACAGGGTTGGCTACACCTTC. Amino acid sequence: CAVGRDRVGYTF. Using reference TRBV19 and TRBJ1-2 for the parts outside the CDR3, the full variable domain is DGGITQSPKYLFRKEGQNVTLSCEQNLNHDAMYWYRQDPGQGLRLIYYSQIVNDFQKGDIAEGYSVSREKKESFPLTVTSAQKNPTAFYLCAVGRDRVGYTFGSGTRLTVV.

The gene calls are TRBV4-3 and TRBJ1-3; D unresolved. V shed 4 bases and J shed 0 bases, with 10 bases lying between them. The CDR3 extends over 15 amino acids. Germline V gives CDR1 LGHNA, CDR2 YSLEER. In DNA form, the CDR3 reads TGCGCCAGCAGCCGGGAGGGTTCCTCTGGAAACACCATATATTTT. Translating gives CASSREGSSGNTIYF.

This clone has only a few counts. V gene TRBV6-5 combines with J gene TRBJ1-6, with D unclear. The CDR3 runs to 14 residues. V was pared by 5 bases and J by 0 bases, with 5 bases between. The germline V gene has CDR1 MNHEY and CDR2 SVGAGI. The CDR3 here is CASSTSSYNSPLHF. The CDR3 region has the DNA TGTGCCAGCAGTACAAGCTCCTATAATTCACCCCTCCACTTT.

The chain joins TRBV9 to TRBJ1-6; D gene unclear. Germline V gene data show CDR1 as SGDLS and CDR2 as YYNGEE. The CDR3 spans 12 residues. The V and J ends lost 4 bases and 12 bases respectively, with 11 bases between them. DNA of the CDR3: TGTGCCAGCAGCCCGCCCGAGGGACCCCTCCACTTT. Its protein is CASSPPEGPLHF.

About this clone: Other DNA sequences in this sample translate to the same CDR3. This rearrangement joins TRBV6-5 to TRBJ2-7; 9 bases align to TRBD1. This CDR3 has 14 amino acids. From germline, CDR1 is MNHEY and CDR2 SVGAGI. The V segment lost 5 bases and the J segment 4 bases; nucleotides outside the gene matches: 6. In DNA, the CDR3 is TGTGCCAGCAGTCCGGGACAGGGCAAATACGAGCAGTACTTC. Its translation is CASSPGQGKYEQYF.

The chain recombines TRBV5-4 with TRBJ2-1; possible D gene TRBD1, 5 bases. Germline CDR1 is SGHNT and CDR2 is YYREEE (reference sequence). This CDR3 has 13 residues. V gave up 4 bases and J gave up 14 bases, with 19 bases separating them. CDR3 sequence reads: CASSTPGLMEKFF. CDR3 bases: TGTGCCAGCAGCACTCCAGGGTTGATGGAGAAGTTCTTC. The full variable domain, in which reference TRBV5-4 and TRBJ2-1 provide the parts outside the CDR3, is ETGVTQSPTHLIKTRGQQVTLRCSSQSGHNTVSWYQQALGQGPQFIFQYYREEENGRGNFPPRFSGLQFPNYSSELNVNALELDDSALYLCASSTPGLMEKFFGPGTRLTVL.

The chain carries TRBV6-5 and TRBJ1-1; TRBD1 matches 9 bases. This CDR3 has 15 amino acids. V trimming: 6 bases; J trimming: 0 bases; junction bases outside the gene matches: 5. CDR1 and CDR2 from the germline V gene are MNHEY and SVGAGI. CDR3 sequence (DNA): TGTGCCAGCAGCGAGGGGACAGGGATGAACACTGAAGCTTTCTTT. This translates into CASSEGTGMNTEAFF.

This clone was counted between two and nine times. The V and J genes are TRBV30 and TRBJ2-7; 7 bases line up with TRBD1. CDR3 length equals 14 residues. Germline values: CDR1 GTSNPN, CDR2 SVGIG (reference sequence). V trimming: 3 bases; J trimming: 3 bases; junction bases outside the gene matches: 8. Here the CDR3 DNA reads TGTGCCTGGAGCCCCGTTGCAGGGGGCTACGAGCAGTACTTC. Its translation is CAWSPVAGGYEQYF.

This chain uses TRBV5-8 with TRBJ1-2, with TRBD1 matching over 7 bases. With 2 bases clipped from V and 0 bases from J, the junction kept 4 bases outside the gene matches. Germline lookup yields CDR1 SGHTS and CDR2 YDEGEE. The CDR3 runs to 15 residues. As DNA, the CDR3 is TGTGCCAGCAGCTTTATGGGACAGACTAACTATGGCTACACCTTC. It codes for CASSFMGQTNYGYTF.

The CDR3 DNA sequence: TGTGCCAGCAGCCAAGTTGGGAATTCACCCCTCCACTTT. Its translation: CASSQVGNSPLHF. This sequence joins TRBV14 and TRBJ1-6; D remains unclear. The CDR3 loop spans 13 amino acids. The V gene's germline CDR1 is SGHDN and CDR2 FVKESK. Trimming removed 1 base at V and 7 bases at J, with 5 bases between.

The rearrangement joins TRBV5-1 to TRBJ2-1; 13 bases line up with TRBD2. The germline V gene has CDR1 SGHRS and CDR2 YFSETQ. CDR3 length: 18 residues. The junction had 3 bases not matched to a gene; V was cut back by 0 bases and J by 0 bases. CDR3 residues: CASSLVGLAGDSYNEQFF. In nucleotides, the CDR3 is TGCGCCAGCAGCTTGGTCGGACTAGCGGGGGACTCCTACAATGAGCAGTTCTTC.

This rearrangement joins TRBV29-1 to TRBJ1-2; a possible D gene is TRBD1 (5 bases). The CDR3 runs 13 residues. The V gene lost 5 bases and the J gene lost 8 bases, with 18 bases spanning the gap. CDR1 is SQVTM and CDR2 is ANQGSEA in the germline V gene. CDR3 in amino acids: CSVPPGGSGGYTF. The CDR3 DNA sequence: TGCAGCGTTCCCCCGGGGGGGTCGGGAGGCTACACCTTC. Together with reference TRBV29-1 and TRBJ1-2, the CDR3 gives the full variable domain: SAVISQKPSRDICQRGTSLTIQCQVDSQVTMMFWYRQQPGQSLTLIATANQGSEATYESGFVIDKFPISRPNLTFSTLTVSNMSPEDSSIYLCSVPPGGSGGYTFGSGTRLTVV.

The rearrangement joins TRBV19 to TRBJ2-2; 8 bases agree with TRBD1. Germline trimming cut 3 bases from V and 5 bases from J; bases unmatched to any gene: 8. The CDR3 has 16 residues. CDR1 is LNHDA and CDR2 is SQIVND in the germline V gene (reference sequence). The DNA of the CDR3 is TGTGCCAGTAGTATCCCAGGGGGCGCCGGTACCGGGGAGCTGTTTTTT. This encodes CASSIPGGAGTGELFF.

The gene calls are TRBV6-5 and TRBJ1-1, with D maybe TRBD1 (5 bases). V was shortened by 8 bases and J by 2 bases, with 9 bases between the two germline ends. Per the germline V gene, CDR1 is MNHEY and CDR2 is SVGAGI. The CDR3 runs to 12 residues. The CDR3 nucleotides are TGTGCCAGCGGGGGAGGTAACACTGAAGCTTTCTTT. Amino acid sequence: CASGGGNTEAFF.

DNA of the CDR3: TGTGCCAGCAGTTACTCGCGAGCGGGGTTCACAGATACGCAGTATTTT. It yields the protein CASSYSRAGFTDTQYF. This rearrangement joins TRBV6-2 or TRBV6-3 to TRBJ2-3; 7 bases fit TRBD2. The CDR3 is 16 amino acids. Germline V gene lookup returns CDR1 MNHEY and CDR2 SVGEGT. J gave up 2 bases and V 0 bases, and 5 bases lay outside the gene matches.

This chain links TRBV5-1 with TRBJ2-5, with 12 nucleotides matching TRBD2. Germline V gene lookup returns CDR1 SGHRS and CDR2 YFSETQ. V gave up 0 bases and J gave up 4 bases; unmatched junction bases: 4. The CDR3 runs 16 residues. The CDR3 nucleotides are TGCGCCAGCAGCTTGGCTAGCGGGGGGGCCACAGAGACCCAGTACTTC. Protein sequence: CASSLASGGATETQYF.

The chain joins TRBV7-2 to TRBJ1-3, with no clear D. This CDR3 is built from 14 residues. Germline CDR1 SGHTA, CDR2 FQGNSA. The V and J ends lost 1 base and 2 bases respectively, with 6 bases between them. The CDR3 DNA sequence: TGTGCCAGCAGCTTAGACCGGACTGGAAACACCATATATTTT. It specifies CASSLDRTGNTIYF. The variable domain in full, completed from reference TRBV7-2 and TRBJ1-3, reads GAGVSQSPSNKVTEKGKDVELRCDPISGHTALYWYRQSLGQGLEFLIYFQGNSAPDKSGLPSDRFSAERTGGSVSTLTIQRTQQEDSAVYLCASSLDRTGNTIYFGEGSWLTVV.

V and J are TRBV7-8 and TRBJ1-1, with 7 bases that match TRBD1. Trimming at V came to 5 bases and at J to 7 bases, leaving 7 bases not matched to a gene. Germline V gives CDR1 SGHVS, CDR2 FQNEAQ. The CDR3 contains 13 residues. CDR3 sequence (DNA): TGTGCCAGCAGCCCTTCACAGGGGAATGAAGCTTTCTTT. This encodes CASSPSQGNEAFF.

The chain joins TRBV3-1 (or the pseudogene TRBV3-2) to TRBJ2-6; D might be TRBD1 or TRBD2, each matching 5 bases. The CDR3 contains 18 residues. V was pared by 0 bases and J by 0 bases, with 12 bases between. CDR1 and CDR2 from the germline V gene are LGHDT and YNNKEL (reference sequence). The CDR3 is CASSQDWDVLSGANVLTF. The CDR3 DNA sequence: TGTGCCAGCAGCCAAGACTGGGACGTCCTCTCTGGGGCCAACGTCCTGACTTTC.

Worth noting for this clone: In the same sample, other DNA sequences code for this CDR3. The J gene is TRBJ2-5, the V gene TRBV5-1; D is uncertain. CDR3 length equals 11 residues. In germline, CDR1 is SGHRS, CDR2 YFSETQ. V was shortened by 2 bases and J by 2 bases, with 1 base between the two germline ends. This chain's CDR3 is CASSFQETQYF. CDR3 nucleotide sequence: TGCGCCAGCAGCTTTCAAGAGACCCAGTACTTC.